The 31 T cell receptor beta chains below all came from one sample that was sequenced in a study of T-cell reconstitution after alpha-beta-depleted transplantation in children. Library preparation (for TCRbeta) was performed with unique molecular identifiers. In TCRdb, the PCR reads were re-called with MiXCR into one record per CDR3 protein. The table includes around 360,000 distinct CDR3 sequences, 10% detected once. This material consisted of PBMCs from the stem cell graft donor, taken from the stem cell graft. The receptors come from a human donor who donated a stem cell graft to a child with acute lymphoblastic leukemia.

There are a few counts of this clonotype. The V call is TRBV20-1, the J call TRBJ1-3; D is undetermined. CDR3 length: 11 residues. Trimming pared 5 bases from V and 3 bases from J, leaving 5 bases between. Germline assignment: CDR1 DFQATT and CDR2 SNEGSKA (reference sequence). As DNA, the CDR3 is TGCAGTGCTTTTGGTGGAAACACCATATATTTT. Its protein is CSAFGGNTIYF.

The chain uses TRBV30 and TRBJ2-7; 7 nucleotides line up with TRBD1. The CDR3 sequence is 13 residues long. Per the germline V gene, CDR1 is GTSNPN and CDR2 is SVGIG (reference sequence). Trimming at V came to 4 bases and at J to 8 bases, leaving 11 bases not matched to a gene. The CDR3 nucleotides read TGTGCCTGGATTGGGACAGCAGGACGCCAGCAGTACTTC. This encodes CAWIGTAGRQQYF.

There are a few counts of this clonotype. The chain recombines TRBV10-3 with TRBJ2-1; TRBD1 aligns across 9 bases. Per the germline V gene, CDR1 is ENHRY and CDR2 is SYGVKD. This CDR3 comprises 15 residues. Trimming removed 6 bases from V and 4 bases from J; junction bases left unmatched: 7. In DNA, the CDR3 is TGTGCCATCAGCCCAAACAGGGGGCCGTACAATGAGCAGTTCTTC. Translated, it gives CAISPNRGPYNEQFF.

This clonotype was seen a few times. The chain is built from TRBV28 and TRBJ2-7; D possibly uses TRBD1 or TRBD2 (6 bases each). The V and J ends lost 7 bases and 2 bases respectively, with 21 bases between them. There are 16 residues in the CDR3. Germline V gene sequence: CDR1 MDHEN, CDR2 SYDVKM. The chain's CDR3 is CASKGEVWGQTYEQYF. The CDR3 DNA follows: TGTGCCAGCAAAGGGGAGGTCTGGGGACAAACCTACGAGCAGTACTTC.

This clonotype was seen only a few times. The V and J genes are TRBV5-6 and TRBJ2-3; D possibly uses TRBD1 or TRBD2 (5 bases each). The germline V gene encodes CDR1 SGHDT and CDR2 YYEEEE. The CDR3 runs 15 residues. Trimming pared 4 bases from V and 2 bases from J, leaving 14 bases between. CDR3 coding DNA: TGTGCCAGCAGCGGGACCGCCGTGGCCACAGATACGCAGTATTTT. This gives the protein CASSGTAVATDTQYF.

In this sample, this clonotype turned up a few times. This chain's CDR3 is CSAPEWSNEQFF. The CDR3 DNA follows: TGCAGCGCTCCAGAATGGAGCAATGAGCAGTTCTTC. The V call is TRBV29-1, the J call TRBJ2-1; D gene uncertain. The germline CDR1 and CDR2 sequences are SQVTM and ANQGSEA. CDR3 length equals 12 residues. The V end was cut by 7 bases, the J end by 6 bases, with 13 bases between.

CDR3 sequence: CASSRFLAETQYF. Here the CDR3 DNA reads TGTGCCAGCAGTAGGTTCTTAGCGGAGACCCAGTACTTC. The chain couples TRBV12-3 or TRBV12-4 to TRBJ2-5, with D possibly being TRBD2 (5 bases). The CDR3 covers 13 residues. V was cut by 5 bases and J by 5 bases, with 12 bases left in between.

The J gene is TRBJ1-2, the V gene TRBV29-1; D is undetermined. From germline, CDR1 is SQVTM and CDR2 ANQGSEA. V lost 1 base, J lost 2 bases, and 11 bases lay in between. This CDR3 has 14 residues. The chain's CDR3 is CSVEVHDRNYGYTF. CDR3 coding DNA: TGCAGCGTTGAAGTTCACGACCGGAACTATGGCTACACCTTC.

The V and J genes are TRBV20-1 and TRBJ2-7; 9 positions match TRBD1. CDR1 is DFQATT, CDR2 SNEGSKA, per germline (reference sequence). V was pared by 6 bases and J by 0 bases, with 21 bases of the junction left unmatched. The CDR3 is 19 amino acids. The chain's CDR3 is CSAKGGGQGSTSFSYEQYF. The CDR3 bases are TGCAGTGCAAAGGGGGGGGGACAGGGCTCGACTAGCTTCTCCTACGAGCAGTACTTC.

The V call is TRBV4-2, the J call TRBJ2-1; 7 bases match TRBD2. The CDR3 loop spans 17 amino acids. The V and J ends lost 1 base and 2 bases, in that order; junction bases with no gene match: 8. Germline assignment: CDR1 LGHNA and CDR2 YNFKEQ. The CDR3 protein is CASSQARAGRAYNEQFF. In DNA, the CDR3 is TGTGCCAGCAGCCAAGCCCGAGCGGGAAGGGCCTACAATGAGCAGTTCTTC.

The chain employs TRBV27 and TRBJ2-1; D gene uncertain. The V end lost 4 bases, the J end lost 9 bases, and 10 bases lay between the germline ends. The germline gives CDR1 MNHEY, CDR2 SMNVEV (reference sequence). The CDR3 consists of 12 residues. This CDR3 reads CASSSLGGEQFF. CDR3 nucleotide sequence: TGTGCCAGCAGTTCCCTGGGCGGTGAGCAGTTCTTC.

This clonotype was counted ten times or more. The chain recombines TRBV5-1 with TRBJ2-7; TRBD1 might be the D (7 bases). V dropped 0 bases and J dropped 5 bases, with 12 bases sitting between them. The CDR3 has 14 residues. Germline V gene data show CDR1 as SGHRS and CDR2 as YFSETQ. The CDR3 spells CASSLVSGGNEQYF. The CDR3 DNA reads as TGCGCCAGCAGCTTGGTATCAGGGGGGAACGAGCAGTACTTC.

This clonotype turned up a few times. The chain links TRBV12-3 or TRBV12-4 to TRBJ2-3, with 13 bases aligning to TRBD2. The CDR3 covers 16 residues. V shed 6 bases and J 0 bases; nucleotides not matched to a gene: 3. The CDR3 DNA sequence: TGTGCCAGCAGCTGGGGACTAGCGGGAAGCACAGATACGCAGTATTTT. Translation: CASSWGLAGSTDTQYF.

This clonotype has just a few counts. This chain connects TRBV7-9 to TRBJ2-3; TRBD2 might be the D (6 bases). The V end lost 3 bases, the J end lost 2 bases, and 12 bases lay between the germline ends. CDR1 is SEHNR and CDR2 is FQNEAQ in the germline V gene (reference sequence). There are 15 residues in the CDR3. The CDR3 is CASSFQAGFTDTQYF. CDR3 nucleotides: TGTGCCAGCAGCTTCCAGGCGGGATTCACAGATACGCAGTATTTT.

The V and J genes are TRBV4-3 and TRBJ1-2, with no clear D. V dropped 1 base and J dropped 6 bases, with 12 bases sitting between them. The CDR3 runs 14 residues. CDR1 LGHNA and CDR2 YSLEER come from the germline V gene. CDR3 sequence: CASSQASSYDGYTF. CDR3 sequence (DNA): TGCGCCAGCAGCCAAGCTTCCAGTTACGATGGCTACACCTTC.

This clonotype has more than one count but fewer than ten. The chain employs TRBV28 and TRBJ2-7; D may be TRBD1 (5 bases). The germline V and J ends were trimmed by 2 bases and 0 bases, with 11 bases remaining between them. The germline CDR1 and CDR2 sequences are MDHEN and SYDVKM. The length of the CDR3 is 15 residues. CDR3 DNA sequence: TGTGCCAGCAGTTTAACGACAGATACCTCCTACGAGCAGTACTTC. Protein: CASSLTTDTSYEQYF.

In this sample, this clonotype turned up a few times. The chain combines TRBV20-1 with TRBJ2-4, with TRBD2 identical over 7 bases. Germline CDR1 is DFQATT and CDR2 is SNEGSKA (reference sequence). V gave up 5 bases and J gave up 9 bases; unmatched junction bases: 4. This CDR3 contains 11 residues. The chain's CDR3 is CSAGWEGIQYF. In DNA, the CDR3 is TGCAGTGCTGGTTGGGAGGGCATTCAGTACTTC.

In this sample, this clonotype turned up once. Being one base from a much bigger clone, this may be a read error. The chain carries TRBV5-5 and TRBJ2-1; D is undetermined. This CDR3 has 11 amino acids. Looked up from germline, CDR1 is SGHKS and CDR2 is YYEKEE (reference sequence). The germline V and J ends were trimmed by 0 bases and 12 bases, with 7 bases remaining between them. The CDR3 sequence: CASSLDQPQFF. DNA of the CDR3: TGTGCCAGCAGCTTGGACCAGCCGCAGTTCTTC.

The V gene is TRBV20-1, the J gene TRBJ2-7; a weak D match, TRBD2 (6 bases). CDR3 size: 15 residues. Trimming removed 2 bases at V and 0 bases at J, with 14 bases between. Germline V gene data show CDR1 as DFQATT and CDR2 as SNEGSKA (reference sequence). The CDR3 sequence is CSARSREVSSYEQYF. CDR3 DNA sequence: TGCAGTGCTAGAAGCAGGGAGGTCAGCTCCTACGAGCAGTACTTC.

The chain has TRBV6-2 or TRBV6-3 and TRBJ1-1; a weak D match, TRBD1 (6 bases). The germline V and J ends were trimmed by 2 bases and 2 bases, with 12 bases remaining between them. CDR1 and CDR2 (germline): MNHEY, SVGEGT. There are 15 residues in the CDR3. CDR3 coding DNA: TGTGCCAGCAGTTACGCGAGGGACATAAACACTGAAGCTTTCTTT. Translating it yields CASSYARDINTEAFF.

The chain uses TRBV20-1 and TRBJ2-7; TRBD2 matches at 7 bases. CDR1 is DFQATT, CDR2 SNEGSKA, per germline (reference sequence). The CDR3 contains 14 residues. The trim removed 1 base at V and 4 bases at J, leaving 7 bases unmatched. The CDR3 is CSARVAGVGYEQYF. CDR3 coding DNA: TGCAGTGCTAGAGTGGCGGGAGTCGGGTACGAGCAGTACTTC.

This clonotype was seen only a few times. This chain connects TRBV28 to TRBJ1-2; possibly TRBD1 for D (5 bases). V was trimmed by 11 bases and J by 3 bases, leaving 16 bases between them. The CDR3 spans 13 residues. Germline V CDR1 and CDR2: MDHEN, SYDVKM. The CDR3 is CALWSRVDYGYTF. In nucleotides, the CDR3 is TGTGCCCTCTGGAGCAGGGTTGACTATGGCTACACCTTC.

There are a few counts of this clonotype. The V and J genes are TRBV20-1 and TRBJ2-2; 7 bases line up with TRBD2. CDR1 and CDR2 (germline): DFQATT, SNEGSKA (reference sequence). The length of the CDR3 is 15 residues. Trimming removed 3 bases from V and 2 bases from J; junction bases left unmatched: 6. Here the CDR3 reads CSASGLADNTGELFF. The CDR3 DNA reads TGCAGTGCTAGTGGGCTAGCGGATAACACCGGGGAGCTGTTTTTT.

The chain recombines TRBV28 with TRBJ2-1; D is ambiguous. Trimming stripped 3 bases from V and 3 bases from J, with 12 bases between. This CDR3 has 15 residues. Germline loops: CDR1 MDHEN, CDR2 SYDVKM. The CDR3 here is CASSFQPSNYNEQFF. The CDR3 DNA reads TGTGCCAGCAGTTTTCAACCATCAAACTACAATGAGCAGTTCTTC.

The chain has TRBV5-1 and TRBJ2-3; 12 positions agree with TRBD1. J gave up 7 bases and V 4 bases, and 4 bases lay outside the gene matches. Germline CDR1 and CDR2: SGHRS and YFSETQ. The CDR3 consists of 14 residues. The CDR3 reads CASSPGQGAYTQYF. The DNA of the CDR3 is TGCGCCAGCAGCCCGGGACAGGGGGCATATACGCAGTATTTT.

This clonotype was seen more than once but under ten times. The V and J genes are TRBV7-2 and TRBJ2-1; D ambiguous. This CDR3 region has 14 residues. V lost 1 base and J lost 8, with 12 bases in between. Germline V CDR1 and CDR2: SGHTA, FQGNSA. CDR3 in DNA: TGTGCCAGCAGCTTAGGCCAGCGAACGGATGAGCAGTTCTTC. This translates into CASSLGQRTDEQFF.

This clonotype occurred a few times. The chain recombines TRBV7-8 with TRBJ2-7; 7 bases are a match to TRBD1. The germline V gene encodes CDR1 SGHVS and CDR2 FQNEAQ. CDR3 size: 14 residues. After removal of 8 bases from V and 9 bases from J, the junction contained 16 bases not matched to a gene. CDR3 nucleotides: TGTGCCAGCGTTGAGGCCGGGACAGCGTATGGGCAGTACTTC. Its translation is CASVEAGTAYGQYF.

CDR3 residues: CASSYSPPSNTGELFF. CDR3 nucleotides: TGTGCCAGCAGTTACTCCCCACCCTCGAACACCGGGGAGCTGTTTTTT. This chain joins TRBV6-2 or TRBV6-3 and TRBJ2-2; D remains ambiguous. This CDR3 contains 16 residues. Trimming cost V 0 bases and J 0 bases, with 8 bases left between them. CDR1 is MNHEY and CDR2 is SVGEGT in the germline V gene.

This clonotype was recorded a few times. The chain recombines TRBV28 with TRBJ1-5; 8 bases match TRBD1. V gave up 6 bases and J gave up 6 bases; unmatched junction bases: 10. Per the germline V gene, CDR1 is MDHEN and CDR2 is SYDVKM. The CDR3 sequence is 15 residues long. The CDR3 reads CASSRLQGAVQPQHF. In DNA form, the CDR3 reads TGTGCCAGCAGCCGTCTTCAGGGGGCGGTTCAGCCCCAGCATTTT. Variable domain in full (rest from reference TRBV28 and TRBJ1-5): DVKVTQSSRYLVKRTGEKVFLECVQDMDHENMFWYRQDPGLGLRLIYFSYDVKMKEKGDIPEGYSVSREKKERFSLILESASTNQTSMYLCASSRLQGAVQPQHFGDGTRLSIL.

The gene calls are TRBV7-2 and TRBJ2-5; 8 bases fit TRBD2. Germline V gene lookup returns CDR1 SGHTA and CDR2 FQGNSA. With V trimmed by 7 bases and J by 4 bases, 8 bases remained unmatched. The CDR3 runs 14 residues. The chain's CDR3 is CASTQREGRETQYF. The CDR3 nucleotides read TGTGCCAGCACCCAACGGGAGGGAAGAGAGACCCAGTACTTC.

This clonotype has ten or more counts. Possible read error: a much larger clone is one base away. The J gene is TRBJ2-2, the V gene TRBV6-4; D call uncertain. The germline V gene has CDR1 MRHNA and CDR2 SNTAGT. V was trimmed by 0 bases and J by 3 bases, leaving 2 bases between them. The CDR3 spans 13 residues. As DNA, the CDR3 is TGTGCCAGCAGTGACTCGGACACCGGGGAGCTGTTTTTT. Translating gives CASSDSDTGELFF.